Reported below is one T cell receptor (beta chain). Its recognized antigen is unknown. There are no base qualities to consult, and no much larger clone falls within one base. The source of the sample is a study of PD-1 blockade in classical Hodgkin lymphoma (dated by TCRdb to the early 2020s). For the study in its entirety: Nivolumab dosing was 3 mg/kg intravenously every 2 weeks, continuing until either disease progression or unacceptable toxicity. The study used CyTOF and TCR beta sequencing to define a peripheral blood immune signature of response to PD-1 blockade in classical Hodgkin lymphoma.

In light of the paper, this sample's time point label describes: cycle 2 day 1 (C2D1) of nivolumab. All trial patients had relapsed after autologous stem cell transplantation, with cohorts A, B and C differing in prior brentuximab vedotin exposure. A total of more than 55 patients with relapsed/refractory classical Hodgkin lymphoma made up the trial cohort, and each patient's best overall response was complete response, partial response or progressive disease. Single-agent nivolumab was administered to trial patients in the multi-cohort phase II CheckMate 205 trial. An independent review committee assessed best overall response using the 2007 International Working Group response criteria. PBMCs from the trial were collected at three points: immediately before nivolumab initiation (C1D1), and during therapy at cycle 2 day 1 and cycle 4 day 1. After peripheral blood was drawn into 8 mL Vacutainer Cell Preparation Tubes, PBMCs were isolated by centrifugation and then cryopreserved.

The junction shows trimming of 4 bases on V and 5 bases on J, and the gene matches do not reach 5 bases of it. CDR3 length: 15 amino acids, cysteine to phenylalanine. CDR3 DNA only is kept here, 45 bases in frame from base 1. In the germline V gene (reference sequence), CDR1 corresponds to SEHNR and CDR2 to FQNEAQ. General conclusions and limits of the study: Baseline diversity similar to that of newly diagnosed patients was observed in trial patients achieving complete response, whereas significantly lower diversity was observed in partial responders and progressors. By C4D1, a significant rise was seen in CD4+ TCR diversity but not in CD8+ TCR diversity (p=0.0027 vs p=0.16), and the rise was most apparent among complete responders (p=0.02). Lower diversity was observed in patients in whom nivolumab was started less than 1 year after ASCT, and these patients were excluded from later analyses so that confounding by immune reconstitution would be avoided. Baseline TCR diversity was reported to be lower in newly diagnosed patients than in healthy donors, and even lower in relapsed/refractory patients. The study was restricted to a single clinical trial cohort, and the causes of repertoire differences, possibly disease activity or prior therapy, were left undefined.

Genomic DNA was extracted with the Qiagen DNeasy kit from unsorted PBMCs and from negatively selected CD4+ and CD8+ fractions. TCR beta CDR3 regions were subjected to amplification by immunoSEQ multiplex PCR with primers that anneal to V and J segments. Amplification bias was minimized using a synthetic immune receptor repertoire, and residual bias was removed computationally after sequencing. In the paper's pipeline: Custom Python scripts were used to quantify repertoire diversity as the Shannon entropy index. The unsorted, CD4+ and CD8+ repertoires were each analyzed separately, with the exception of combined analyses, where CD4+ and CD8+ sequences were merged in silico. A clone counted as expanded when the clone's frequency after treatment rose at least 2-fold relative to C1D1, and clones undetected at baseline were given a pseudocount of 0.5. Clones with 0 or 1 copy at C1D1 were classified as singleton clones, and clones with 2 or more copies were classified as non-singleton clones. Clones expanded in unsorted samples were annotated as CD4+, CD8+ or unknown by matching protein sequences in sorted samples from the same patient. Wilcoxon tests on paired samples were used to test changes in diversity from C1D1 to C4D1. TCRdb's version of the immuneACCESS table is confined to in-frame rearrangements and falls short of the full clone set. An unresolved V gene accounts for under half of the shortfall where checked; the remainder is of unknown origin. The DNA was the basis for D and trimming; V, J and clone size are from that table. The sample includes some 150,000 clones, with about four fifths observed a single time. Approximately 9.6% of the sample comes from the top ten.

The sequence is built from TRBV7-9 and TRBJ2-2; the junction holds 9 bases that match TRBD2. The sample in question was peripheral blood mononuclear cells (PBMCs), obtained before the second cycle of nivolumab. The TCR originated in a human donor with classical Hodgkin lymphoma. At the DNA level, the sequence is TGTGCCAGCAGCTCACTAGCGGGTCCGACCGGGGAGCTGTTTTTT. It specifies CASSSLAGPTGELFF.